This record concerns one T cell receptor beta chain sequence. The antigen is undetermined. TCRdb's table, derived via immunoSEQ multiplex PCR, lists solely in-frame clones and lacks some. The table lists 45,000 to 55,000 clones, around 75% of them singletons, with less than 15% in the top ten. The record originates from a study of PD-1 blockade in classical Hodgkin lymphoma. Findings of the study overall: CD4+ TCR diversity, unlike CD8+, rose significantly by C4D1.

All patients relapsed after autologous stem cell transplantation, and brentuximab vedotin exposure varied. The V end was cut by 4 bases, the J end by 5 bases, with 12 bases between. In germline, CDR1 is SGHRS, CDR2 YFSETQ. There are 14 residues in the CDR3. This rearrangement joins TRBV5-1 to TRBJ2-2; D might be TRBD1 (6 bases). The sequencing here drew on peripheral blood mononuclear cells (PBMCs), taken before the second cycle of nivolumab. This clonotype was obtained from a human donor with classical Hodgkin lymphoma. The CDR3 sequence: CASSPRQGTGELFF. For the CDR3, the DNA is TGCGCCAGCAGCCCCCGCCAGGGGACCGGGGAGCTGTTTTTT.